The entry that follows covers one T cell receptor (beta chain) sequence. What it recognizes is unknown. This sample is drawn from a study of T cell responses to AZD1222 COVID-19 vaccine. Study-wide findings and caveats: Females outnumbered males among donors, who were mostly white British; clonal diversity was possibly underestimated. The CD4 TCRs associated with vaccination extended across spike and predominated at 160-218 and 743-854. Every sample of the repertoires postdated the peak T cell response.

Using immunoSEQ multiplex PCR, the repertoire was profiled, and TCRdb retains in-frame clones only, with some absent. Among about 49,000 clones listed, more than 60% were seen once. V was pared by 2 bases and J by 1 base, with 8 bases between. Germline V gene data show CDR1 as SGHVS and CDR2 as FQNEAQ. The CDR3 loop spans 14 amino acids. The sequencing used peripheral blood, collected on day 0 of MenACWY control vaccination. The chain has TRBV7-8 and TRBJ1-1, with D unclear. The sequence derives from an adult in good health. The CDR3 DNA sequence: TGTGCCAGCAGCTTATGGGCAAGGAACACTGAAGCTTTCTTT. Translated: CASSLWARNTEAFF.